The next 27 T cell receptor beta chains were all read from a single sample in a study of CD8 T cells in ankylosing spondylitis. Using its own MiXCR run on the 5' RACE reads, TCRdb lists one record per CDR3 protein. In the table there are fewer than 400,000 distinct CDR3 sequences, roughly 14% of which are singletons. Material: blood, either unsorted or a sorted T cell fraction (not recorded which). The receptors stem from a male donor with ankylosing spondylitis or in good health (not recorded which).

V usage is TRBV9 and J usage is TRBJ2-3, with 10 bases fitting TRBD2. The germline CDR1 and CDR2 sequences are SGDLS and YYNGEE. The V and J ends lost 4 bases and 4 bases, in that order; junction bases with no gene match: 12. This CDR3 has 17 residues. Written as DNA, the CDR3 is TGTGCCAGCAGCCCAGGGGGCGGGACTAGCGTCGCAGATACGCAGTATTTT. Residues: CASSPGGGTSVADTQYF.

The CDR3 region is CASSSRTGNEQFF. The CDR3 DNA follows: TGTGCCAGCAGCTCAAGGACCGGAAATGAGCAGTTCTTC. The rearrangement uses TRBV7-2 and TRBJ2-1; no definite D call. Between the trimmed V and J ends, which lost 4 bases and 7 bases, there was a span of 11 bases. The germline V gene has CDR1 SGHTA and CDR2 FQGNSA. CDR3 length: 13 residues.

This clonotype was detected a few times. The CDR3 DNA reads as TGCAGTGCTAGAGATCCCTTGGGCAGTGAGCAGTTCTTC. This codes for CSARDPLGSEQFF. This rearrangement joins TRBV20-1 to TRBJ2-1; D unclear. Trimming pared 0 bases from V and 9 bases from J, leaving 12 bases between. The germline CDR1 and CDR2 sequences are DFQATT and SNEGSKA (reference sequence). The CDR3 length is 13 residues.

This clonotype was detected ten times or more. This chain uses TRBV2 with TRBJ1-4; D unresolved. The CDR3 is 13 residues long. CDR1 SNHLY and CDR2 FYNNEI come from the germline V gene. Trimming removed 4 bases at V and 11 bases at J, with 14 bases between. The CDR3 protein is CASSVLPADKLFF. The DNA for the CDR3 is TGTGCCAGCAGTGTCCTCCCCGCGGACAAACTGTTTTTT.

This clonotype occurred a few times. The CDR3 nucleotides are TGTGCCAGCACTCCGGGACTTGGGGGGGAGACCCAGTACTTC. Amino acid sequence: CASTPGLGGETQYF. The chain is built from TRBV2 and TRBJ2-5; D is perhaps TRBD2 (6 bases). Germline values: CDR1 SNHLY, CDR2 FYNNEI. CDR3 size: 14 residues. Deletions cut 7 bases from V and 5 bases from J, with 17 bases between.

This clonotype has a handful of counts. The rearrangement uses TRBV28 and TRBJ1-2; D is possibly TRBD1 (5 bases). Trimming took off 4 bases at V and 4 bases at J, with 13 bases between the two ends. This CDR3 region has 14 residues. Germline V CDR1 and CDR2: MDHEN, SYDVKM. The CDR3 sequence: CASSWPTEPYGYTF. CDR3 nucleotides: TGTGCCAGCAGTTGGCCGACAGAGCCCTATGGCTACACCTTC.

The chain links TRBV3-1 to TRBJ2-2; D is perhaps TRBD2 (5 bases). The CDR3 is 13 amino acids. Germline loops: CDR1 LGHDT, CDR2 YNNKEL (reference sequence). Trimming cost V 3 bases and J 7 bases, with 9 bases left between them. The CDR3, as DNA: TGTGCCAGCAGCCAGGGGAGAATCGGGGAGCTGTTTTTT. This gives the protein CASSQGRIGELFF.

The rearrangement uses TRBV28 and TRBJ2-6; 11 nucleotides line up with TRBD1. This CDR3 spans 20 amino acids. Looked up from germline, CDR1 is MDHEN and CDR2 is SYDVKM. V lost 3 bases, J lost 0 bases, and 10 bases stayed unmatched. CDR3: CASSFFADRGLYSGANVLTF. For the CDR3, the DNA is TGTGCCAGCAGTTTCTTCGCGGACAGGGGGCTGTACTCTGGGGCCAACGTCCTGACTTTC.

The chain couples TRBV4-1 to TRBJ2-1; D ambiguous. Trimming pared 4 bases from V and 0 bases from J, leaving 10 bases between. CDR1 and CDR2 from the germline V gene are MGHRA and YSYEKL. The CDR3 sequence is 15 residues long. CDR3 protein: CASSRGPSSYNEQFF. CDR3 sequence (DNA): TGCGCCAGCAGCCGCGGCCCCTCCTCCTACAATGAGCAGTTCTTC.

This clonotype was counted between two and nine times. V usage is TRBV19 and J usage is TRBJ2-7, with D possibly TRBD1 on 5 matching bases. CDR3 length: 15 residues. The V and J ends lost 3 bases and 3 bases respectively, with 15 bases between them. Per the germline V gene, CDR1 is LNHDA and CDR2 is SQIVND (reference sequence). The CDR3 DNA sequence: TGTGCCAGTAGTATGTTTGGACAAAGCAACTACGAGCAGTACTTC. This codes for CASSMFGQSNYEQYF.

The sample holds a few counts of this clonotype. The rearrangement joins TRBV13 to TRBJ1-1, with 7 bases matching TRBD1. Germline V lookup: CDR1 PRHDT, CDR2 FYEKMQ (reference sequence). V lost 5 bases to trimming and J lost 0 bases; unmatched junction nucleotides: 6. This CDR3 has 15 residues. The CDR3 spells CASSARGQLNTEAFF. The CDR3 DNA sequence: TGTGCCAGCAGCGCTAGGGGACAGTTGAACACTGAAGCTTTCTTT. The full variable domain, in which reference TRBV13 and TRBJ1-1 provide the parts outside the CDR3, is AAGVIQSPRHLIKEKRETATLKCYPIPRHDTVYWYQQGPGQDPQFLISFYEKMQSDKGSIPDRFSAQQFSDYHSELNMSSLELGDSALYFCASSARGQLNTEAFFGQGTRLTVV.

The sample holds a few counts of this clonotype. The chain couples TRBV5-5 to TRBJ1-2; D is unclear. V lost 0 bases to trimming and J lost 4 bases, with 10 bases between them. Germline values: CDR1 SGHKS, CDR2 YYEKEE (reference sequence). The CDR3 is made up of 14 amino acids. The CDR3 loop is CASSLEVLPYGYTF. The CDR3 coding sequence is TGTGCCAGCAGCTTGGAGGTCCTCCCCTATGGCTACACCTTC.

This chain joins TRBV30 and TRBJ1-5; D is perhaps TRBD1 (5 bases). This CDR3 has 13 amino acids. From germline, CDR1 is GTSNPN and CDR2 SVGIG (reference sequence). V was shortened by 3 bases and J by 9 bases, with 15 bases between the two germline ends. The DNA of the CDR3 is TGTGCCTGGAGCGACGTGGGGGGGAGGCCCCAGCATTTT. Translated: CAWSDVGGRPQHF.

This clonotype was observed a few times. The chain couples TRBV29-1 to TRBJ2-7, with D possibly being TRBD1 (5 bases). CDR1 is SQVTM and CDR2 is ANQGSEA in the germline V gene. Trimming cost V 4 bases and J 0 bases, with 7 bases left between them. The CDR3 length is 12 residues. The CDR3 nucleotides read TGCAGCGTTGCAACAGGCTCCTACGAGCAGTACTTC. Amino acid sequence: CSVATGSYEQYF.

This clonotype showed up just a few times. The chain uses TRBV20-1 and TRBJ2-3, with TRBD2 matching over 11 bases. V lost 0 bases to trimming and J lost 10 bases; unmatched junction nucleotides: 9. In germline, CDR1 is DFQATT, CDR2 SNEGSKA (reference sequence). The length of the CDR3 is 15 residues. The CDR3 nucleotides are TGCAGTGCTAGAGATCGAGCTAGCGGGGGGTTGGCGCAGTATTTT. Its translation: CSARDRASGGLAQYF.

At least ten counts were recorded for this clonotype. The CDR3 reads CATADRDNEQFF. DNA for the CDR3: TGTGCCACCGCGGACAGGGACAATGAGCAGTTCTTC. The rearrangement joins TRBV24-1 to TRBJ2-1, with TRBD1 matching over 8 bases. Germline V gene data show CDR1 as KGHDR and CDR2 as SFDVKD. V gave up 9 bases and J gave up 5 bases; unmatched junction bases: 2. The CDR3 is 12 amino acids.

The V call is TRBV11-2, the J call TRBJ2-3, with TRBD2 matching over 10 bases. J gave up 5 bases and V 3 bases, and 5 bases lay outside the gene matches. Germline V gene sequence: CDR1 SGHAT, CDR2 FQNNGV. The CDR3 spans 15 residues. CDR3 sequence reads: CASSFSGRIEDTQYF. DNA for the CDR3: TGTGCCAGCAGCTTTAGCGGGAGGATCGAAGATACGCAGTATTTT.

There are a few counts of this clonotype. The chain uses TRBV6-2 or TRBV6-3 and TRBJ2-3; 8 bases are a match to TRBD2. With V trimmed by 4 bases and J by 3 bases, 12 bases remained unmatched. Looked up from germline, CDR1 is MNHEY and CDR2 is SVGEGT. There are 17 residues in the CDR3. CDR3 loop: CASSFGLASALTDTQYF. CDR3 nucleotide sequence: TGTGCCAGCAGTTTTGGACTAGCCAGTGCCTTGACAGATACGCAGTATTTT.

V gene TRBV9 combines with J gene TRBJ2-1; 10 nucleotides match TRBD2. The CDR3 is made up of 16 amino acids. V dropped 3 bases and J dropped 8; count of bases not matched to a gene: 11. Germline V gene sequence: CDR1 SGDLS, CDR2 YYNGEE. The CDR3: CASSEVGLAGAHEQFF. The CDR3 DNA sequence: TGTGCCAGCAGCGAAGTAGGGCTAGCGGGAGCCCATGAGCAGTTCTTC.

The chain couples TRBV11-3 to TRBJ2-3; possible D gene TRBD1, 6 bases. CDR3 size: 15 residues. Germline V gene sequence: CDR1 SGHNT, CDR2 YENEEA. With 4 bases removed from V and 0 bases from J, the gap between germline ends came to 11 bases. This CDR3 is CASSSYRESTDTQYF. The DNA for the CDR3 is TGTGCCAGCAGCTCGTACAGGGAAAGCACAGATACGCAGTATTTT.

The chain carries TRBV25-1 and TRBJ1-2, with 10 bases identical to TRBD1. The V gene's germline CDR1 is MGHDK and CDR2 SYGVNS. After removal of 6 bases from V and 8 bases from J, the junction contained 6 bases not matched to a gene. This CDR3 has 13 amino acids. CDR3 protein: CASRRQGAVGYTF. CDR3 in DNA: TGTGCCAGCAGGCGACAGGGGGCGGTCGGCTACACCTTC.

The V gene is TRBV5-1, the J gene TRBJ2-2, with 11 positions matching TRBD2. The CDR3 totals 15 residues. Trimming cost V 0 bases and J 7 bases; bases outside gene matches: 2. Germline V lookup: CDR1 SGHRS, CDR2 YFSETQ. Written as DNA, the CDR3 is TGCGCCAGCAGCTTGGGACTAGCGGGAAACGGGGAGCTGTTTTTT. It encodes CASSLGLAGNGELFF.

The chain is built from TRBV4-1 and TRBJ1-5; D unresolved. The CDR3 extends over 12 amino acids. The germline gives CDR1 MGHRA, CDR2 YSYEKL. Trimming cost V 1 base and J 9 bases, with 7 bases left between them. CDR3 in DNA: TGCGCCAGCAGCCAAGGTGCGCGGCCCCAGCATTTT. Translated: CASSQGARPQHF.

This chain connects TRBV20-1 to TRBJ1-2; a possible D gene is TRBD1 (6 bases). The CDR3 has 12 amino acids. Trimming pared 7 bases from V and 8 bases from J, leaving 17 bases between. Looked up from germline, CDR1 is DFQATT and CDR2 is SNEGSKA (reference sequence). CDR3: CSVPPGGDGYTF. The CDR3 DNA reads TGCAGTGTCCCTCCGGGGGGCGACGGCTACACCTTC.

The rearrangement joins TRBV10-3 to TRBJ1-2, with D unresolved. Looked up from germline, CDR1 is ENHRY and CDR2 is SYGVKD. This CDR3 is built from 13 residues. V was cut by 9 bases and J by 2 bases, with 13 bases left in between. The CDR3 bases are TGTGCCATTTGCCCTGGGGAGAACTATGGCTACACCTTC. Protein product: CAICPGENYGYTF.

The V call is TRBV5-1, the J call TRBJ2-7; 10 positions match TRBD1. J lost 5 bases, V lost 3 bases, and 8 bases had no gene match. CDR3 length equals 15 residues. Germline-derived CDR1 and CDR2 are SGHRS and YFSETQ. The CDR3 sequence: CASSWTGQGNDEQYF. CDR3 nucleotides: TGCGCCAGCAGCTGGACGGGACAGGGGAACGACGAGCAGTACTTC.

This clonotype was detected a few times. V is TRBV27 and J is TRBJ1-1, with D possibly being TRBD1 (6 bases). Deletions cut 8 bases from V and 10 bases from J, with 17 bases between. In germline, CDR1 is MNHEY, CDR2 SMNVEV (reference sequence). This CDR3 has 12 amino acids. As DNA, the CDR3 is TGTGCCAGCGGATACGGAACAGGGAGAGCTTTCTTT. It translates to CASGYGTGRAFF.